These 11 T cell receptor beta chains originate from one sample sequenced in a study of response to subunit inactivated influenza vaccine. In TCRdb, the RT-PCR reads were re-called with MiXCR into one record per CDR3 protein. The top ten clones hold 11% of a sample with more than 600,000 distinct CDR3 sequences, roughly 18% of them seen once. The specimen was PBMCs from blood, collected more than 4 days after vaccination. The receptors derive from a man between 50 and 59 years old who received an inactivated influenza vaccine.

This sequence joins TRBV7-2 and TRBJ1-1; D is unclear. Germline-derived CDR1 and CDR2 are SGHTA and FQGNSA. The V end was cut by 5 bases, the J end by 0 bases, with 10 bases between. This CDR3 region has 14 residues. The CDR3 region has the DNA TGTGCCAGCAGCCTGTGGGTAATGAACACTGAAGCTTTCTTT. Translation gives CASSLWVMNTEAFF.

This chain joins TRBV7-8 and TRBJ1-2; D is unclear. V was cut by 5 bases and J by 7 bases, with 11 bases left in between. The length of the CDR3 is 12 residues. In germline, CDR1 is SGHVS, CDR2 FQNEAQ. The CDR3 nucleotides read TGTGCCAGCAGCCCGGCGGTCGGTGGCTACACCTTC. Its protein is CASSPAVGGYTF.

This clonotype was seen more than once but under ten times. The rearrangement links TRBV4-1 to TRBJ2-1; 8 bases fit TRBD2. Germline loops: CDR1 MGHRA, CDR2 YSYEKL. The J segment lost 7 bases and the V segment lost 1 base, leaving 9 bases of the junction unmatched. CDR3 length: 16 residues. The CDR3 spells CASSQVFGGAPNEQFF. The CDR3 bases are TGCGCCAGCAGCCAAGTATTCGGGGGGGCTCCAAATGAGCAGTTCTTC.

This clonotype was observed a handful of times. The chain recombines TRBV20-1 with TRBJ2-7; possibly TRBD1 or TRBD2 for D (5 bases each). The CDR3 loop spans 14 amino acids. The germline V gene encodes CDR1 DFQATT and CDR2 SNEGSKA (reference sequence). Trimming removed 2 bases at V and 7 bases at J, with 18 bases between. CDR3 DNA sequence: TGCAGTGCTAGAAGCAACAGGAGCCCGGGAGAGCAGTACTTC. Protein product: CSARSNRSPGEQYF.

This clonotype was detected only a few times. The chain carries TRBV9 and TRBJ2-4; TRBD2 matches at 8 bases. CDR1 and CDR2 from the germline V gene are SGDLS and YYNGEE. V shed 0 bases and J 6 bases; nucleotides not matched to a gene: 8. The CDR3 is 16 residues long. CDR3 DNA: TGTGCCAGCAGCGTAGACACTAGCGGCGACGTAAACATTCAGTACTTC. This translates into CASSVDTSGDVNIQYF.

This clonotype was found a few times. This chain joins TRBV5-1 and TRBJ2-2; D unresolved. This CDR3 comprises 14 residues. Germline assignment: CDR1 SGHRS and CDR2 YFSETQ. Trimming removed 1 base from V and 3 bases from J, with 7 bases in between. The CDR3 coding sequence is TGCGCCAGCAGCTTGCCAGGTGACACCGGGGAGCTGTTTTTT. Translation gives CASSLPGDTGELFF.

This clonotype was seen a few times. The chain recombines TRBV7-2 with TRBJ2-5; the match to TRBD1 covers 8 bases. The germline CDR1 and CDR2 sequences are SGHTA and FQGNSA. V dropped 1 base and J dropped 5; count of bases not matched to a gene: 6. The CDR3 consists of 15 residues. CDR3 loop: CASSLGPGGLETQYF. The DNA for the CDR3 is TGTGCCAGCAGCTTAGGGCCAGGGGGCCTGGAGACCCAGTACTTC. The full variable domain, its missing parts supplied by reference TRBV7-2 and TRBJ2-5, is GAGVSQSPSNKVTEKGKDVELRCDPISGHTALYWYRQSLGQGLEFLIYFQGNSAPDKSGLPSDRFSAERTGGSVSTLTIQRTQQEDSAVYLCASSLGPGGLETQYFGPGTRLLVL.

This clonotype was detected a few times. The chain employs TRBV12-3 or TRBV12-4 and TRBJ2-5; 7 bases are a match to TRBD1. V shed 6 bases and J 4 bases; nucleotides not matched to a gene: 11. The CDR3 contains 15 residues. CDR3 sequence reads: CASSPTGFGIETQYF. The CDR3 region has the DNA TGTGCCAGCAGCCCGACAGGGTTTGGTATAGAGACCCAGTACTTC.

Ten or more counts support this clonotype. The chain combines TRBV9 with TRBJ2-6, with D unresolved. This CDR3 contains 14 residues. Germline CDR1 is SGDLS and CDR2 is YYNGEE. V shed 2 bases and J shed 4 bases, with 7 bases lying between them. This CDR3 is CASSVTPGANVLTF. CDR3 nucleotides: TGTGCCAGCAGCGTCACCCCCGGGGCCAACGTCCTGACTTTC.

CDR3 DNA sequence: TGCGCCAGCAGCCAAGTCGTGGAGGGGGAGCTGTTTTTT. This sequence encodes CASSQVVEGELFF. V gene TRBV4-3 combines with J gene TRBJ2-2; D not resolved. This CDR3 spans 13 amino acids. Germline CDR1 LGHNA, CDR2 YSLEER. With 1 base removed from V and 8 bases from J, the gap between germline ends came to 8 bases.

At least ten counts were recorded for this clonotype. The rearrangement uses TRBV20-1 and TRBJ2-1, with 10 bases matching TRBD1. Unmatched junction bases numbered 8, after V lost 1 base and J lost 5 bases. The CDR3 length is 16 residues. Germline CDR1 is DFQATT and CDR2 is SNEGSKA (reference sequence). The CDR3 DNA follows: TGCAGTGCTAGAGCCCCTGACAGGGGGCGGAACAATGAGCAGTTCTTC. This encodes CSARAPDRGRNNEQFF.